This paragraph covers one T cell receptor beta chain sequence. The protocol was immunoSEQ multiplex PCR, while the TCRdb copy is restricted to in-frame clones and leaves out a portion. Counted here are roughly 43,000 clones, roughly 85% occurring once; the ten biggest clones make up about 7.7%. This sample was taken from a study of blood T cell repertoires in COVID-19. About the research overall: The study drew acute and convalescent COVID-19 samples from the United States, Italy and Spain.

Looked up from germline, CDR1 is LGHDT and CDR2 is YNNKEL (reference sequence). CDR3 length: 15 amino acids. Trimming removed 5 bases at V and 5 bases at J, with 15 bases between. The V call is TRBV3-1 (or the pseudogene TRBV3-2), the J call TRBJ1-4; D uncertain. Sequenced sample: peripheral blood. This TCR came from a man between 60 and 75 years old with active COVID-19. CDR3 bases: TGTGCCAGCAGCGGGAAGATCGGGGTAAATGAAAAACTGTTTTTT. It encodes CASSGKIGVNEKLFF.